A selection of T cell receptor beta chains follows, all from one sample in a study of response to subunit inactivated influenza vaccine. TCRdb used MiXCR to reprocess the RT-PCR reads, holding one entry per CDR3 protein. The data hold 700,000 to 800,000 distinct CDR3 sequences, with approximately 17% observed a single time. Material: PBMCs from blood, obtained 4 to 6 days after vaccination. These receptors were obtained from a man aged 45 to 65 who received an inactivated influenza vaccine. Each CDR3 is given with its conserved first and last residue. A D gene is named only where the DNA matches it firmly. Clone size, where shown, is once, few, many, or a class for clones that have expanded.

>TRBV15|-|TRBJ2-5|-
CATSRAPEETQYF
TGTGCCACCAGCAGAGCCCCAGAAGAGACCCAGTACTTC
>TRBV7-2|-|TRBJ2-6|once
CASSLESRPGANVLTF
TGTGCCAGCAGCCTAGAAAGCAGGCCCGGGGCCAACGTCCTGACTTTC
>TRBV29-1|TRBD1|TRBJ1-2|many
CSVDGQGFGYTF
TGCAGCGTTGACGGACAGGGGTTTGGCTACACCTTC
>TRBV4-3|TRBD2|TRBJ2-2|-
CASSPRAGPNTGELFF
TGCGCCAGCAGCCCAAGAGCGGGACCTAACACCGGGGAGCTGTTTTTT
>TRBV20-1|TRBD1|TRBJ2-1|many
CSARARDSYNEQFF
TGCAGTGCTAGAGCCCGGGACAGCTACAATGAGCAGTTCTTC
>TRBV7-6|-|TRBJ1-1|-
CASSLAGWGGSEAFF
TGTGCCAGCAGCTTAGCAGGATGGGGCGGAAGTGAAGCTTTCTTT
>TRBV4-2|TRBD1|TRBJ2-5|-
CASSQVITGVITTRETQYF
TGTGCCAGCAGCCAAGTTATTACAGGGGTCATCACCACCCGAGAGACCCAGTACTTC
>TRBV20-1|-|TRBJ1-5|many
CSARYGTAGGQPQHF
TGCAGTGCTAGATACGGGACGGCGGGGGGTCAGCCCCAGCATTTT
>TRBV2|-|TRBJ2-3|-
CASRRVGGGTDTQYF
TGTGCCAGCAGAAGGGTCGGGGGAGGTACAGATACGCAGTATTTT
>TRBV20-1|TRBD2|TRBJ2-7|-
CSARHLTSGSYEQYF
TGCAGTGCTAGACATTTGACTAGCGGGAGTTACGAGCAGTACTTC
>TRBV5-1|-|TRBJ2-7|-
CASSLGPRSYEQYF
TGCGCCAGCAGCTTGGGACCCCGATCCTACGAGCAGTACTTC
>TRBV27|-|TRBJ1-2|-
CASSLRGFGYTF
TGTGCCAGCAGTCTCAGGGGATTCGGCTACACCTTC
>TRBV7-3|-|TRBJ2-2|few
CASSLTPGGTFTGELFF
TGTGCCAGCAGCTTAACGCCCGGTGGGACGTTTACCGGGGAGCTGTTTTTT
>TRBV7-9|-|TRBJ1-4|few
CASSLKGGSATNEKLFF
TGTGCCAGCAGCCTTAAGGGGGGATCTGCAACTAATGAAAAACTGTTTTTT
>TRBV6-5|-|TRBJ2-7|-
CASSYGSGWPQREQYF
TGTGCCAGCAGTTACGGATCGGGATGGCCCCAGCGCGAGCAGTACTTC
>TRBV11-2|-|TRBJ2-6|few
CASSLISGGPSSGANVLTF
TGTGCCAGCAGCTTAATATCCGGGGGCCCATCCTCTGGGGCCAACGTCCTGACTTTC
>TRBV20-1|-|TRBJ1-1|few
CSARDEWTYRAFF
TGCAGTGCTAGAGATGAATGGACATATCGAGCTTTCTTT
>TRBV12-3/TRBV12-4|TRBD1|TRBJ2-3|few
CASRQGAVSTDTQYF
TGTGCCAGCAGACAGGGGGCAGTAAGCACAGATACGCAGTATTTT
>TRBV4-2|TRBD2|TRBJ2-7|-
CASSQASGSPYEQYF
TGTGCCAGCAGCCAGGCTAGCGGGAGTCCTTACGAGCAGTACTTC
>TRBV3-1|TRBD1|TRBJ2-4|-
CASSLGDRVGIQYF
TGTGCCAGCAGCCTTGGAGACAGGGTCGGCATTCAGTACTTC
>TRBV7-8|TRBD1|TRBJ2-2|-
CASSSRQGVVSGELFF
TGTGCCAGCAGCTCCAGACAGGGGGTCGTTTCGGGGGAGCTGTTTTTT
>TRBV14|-|TRBJ2-3|-
CASSQAGLRKGTDTQYF
TGTGCCAGCAGCCAAGCGGGACTTAGAAAGGGCACAGATACGCAGTATTTT
>TRBV6-1|TRBD2|TRBJ2-1|-
CASRETSGSFAGNEQFF
TGTGCCAGCAGGGAGACTAGCGGGAGTTTCGCAGGCAATGAGCAGTTCTTC
>TRBV12-3/TRBV12-4|-|TRBJ1-2|few
CASSFLAGERGGYTF
TGTGCCAGCAGTTTTCTGGCAGGGGAACGTGGAGGCTACACCTTC
>TRBV20-1|TRBD1|TRBJ1-5|-
CSARTATGGSNQPQHF
TGCAGTGCTCGAACCGCGACAGGGGGAAGCAATCAGCCCCAGCATTTT
>TRBV7-9|TRBD1|TRBJ1-3|few
CASSLAGDSTIYF
TGTGCCAGCAGCTTAGCGGGGGACAGTACCATATATTTT
>TRBV4-2|-|TRBJ1-2|-
CASSQERGPTLYGYTF
TGTGCCAGCAGCCAAGAGCGGGGGCCGACTTTATATGGCTACACCTTC
>TRBV12-3/TRBV12-4|-|TRBJ1-1|few
CASSLLGRGTEAFF
TGTGCCAGCAGTTTATTAGGGAGAGGTACTGAAGCTTTCTTT
>TRBV6-5|-|TRBJ2-7|few
CASSLTLGFGYEQYF
TGTGCCAGCAGTTTGACTCTAGGGTTTGGCTACGAGCAGTACTTC
>TRBV12-3/TRBV12-4|TRBD2|TRBJ2-3|-
CASSPSGRTAQYF
TGTGCCAGCAGCCCGAGCGGGAGAACGGCGCAGTATTTT
>TRBV15|-|TRBJ1-1|few
CATSRANTEAFF
TGTGCCACCAGCAGAGCGAACACTGAAGCTTTCTTT
>TRBV10-3|-|TRBJ2-2|-
CAITPGQNTGELFF
TGTGCCATCACTCCGGGACAGAACACCGGGGAGCTGTTTTTT
>TRBV7-9|-|TRBJ1-2|few
CASSVAGTSGHYGYTF
TGTGCCAGCAGCGTAGCCGGGACATCGGGACACTATGGCTACACCTTC
>TRBV12-3/TRBV12-4|-|TRBJ2-7|-
CASSLDNGGYEQYF
TGTGCCAGCAGTTTGGATAATGGGGGGTACGAGCAGTACTTC
>TRBV12-3/TRBV12-4|-|TRBJ2-1|many
CASSFLFHNEQFF
TGTGCCAGCAGTTTCCTCTTTCACAATGAGCAGTTCTTC
>TRBV4-3|TRBD2|TRBJ2-1|-
CASSPQGTSGFNEQFF
TGCGCCAGCAGCCCGCAAGGGACTAGCGGTTTCAATGAGCAGTTCTTC
>TRBV29-1|TRBD2|TRBJ2-3|-
CSAAKGLAGDGGTDTQYF
TGCAGCGCTGCGAAGGGACTAGCGGGGGACGGTGGCACAGATACGCAGTATTTT
>TRBV20-1|-|TRBJ1-6|-
CSARRRALHF
TGCAGTGCTAGAAGAAGAGCCCTCCACTTT
>TRBV7-2|-|TRBJ1-3|many
CASSLEIRSGNTIYF
TGTGCCAGCAGCTTAGAGATCCGGAGTGGAAACACCATATATTTT
>TRBV6-1|-|TRBJ1-5|few
CASSALRTADFLYSNQPQHF
TGTGCCAGCAGTGCCCTTCGGACAGCCGATTTCCTTTATAGCAATCAGCCCCAGCATTTT
>TRBV11-2|TRBD2|TRBJ2-1|-
CASSLSSGRLGEQFF
TGTGCCAGCAGCTTAAGCAGCGGGAGATTGGGTGAGCAGTTCTTC
>TRBV28|TRBD1|TRBJ2-5|few
CASRLRGHETQYF
TGTGCCAGCAGACTCAGGGGGCATGAGACCCAGTACTTC
>TRBV3-1|TRBD1|TRBJ1-4|-
CASSPRGRANEKLFF
TGTGCCAGCAGCCCGAGGGGGCGGGCTAATGAAAAACTGTTTTTT
>TRBV20-1|-|TRBJ2-4|-
CSARESTGLAKNIQYF
TGCAGTGCTAGAGAATCGACAGGACTAGCCAAAAACATTCAGTACTTC